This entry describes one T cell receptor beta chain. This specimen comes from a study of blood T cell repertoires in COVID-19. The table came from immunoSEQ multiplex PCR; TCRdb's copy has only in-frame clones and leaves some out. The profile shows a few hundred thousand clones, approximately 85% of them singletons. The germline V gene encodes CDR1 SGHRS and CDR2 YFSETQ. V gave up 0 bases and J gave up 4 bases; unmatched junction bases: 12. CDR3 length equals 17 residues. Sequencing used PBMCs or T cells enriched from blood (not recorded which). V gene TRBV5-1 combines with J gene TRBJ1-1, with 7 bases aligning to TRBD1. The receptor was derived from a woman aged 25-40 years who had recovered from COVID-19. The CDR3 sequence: CASSLVGGARTVTEAFF. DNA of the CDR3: TGCGCCAGCAGCTTGGTAGGGGGCGCTAGGACGGTCACTGAAGCTTTCTTT.